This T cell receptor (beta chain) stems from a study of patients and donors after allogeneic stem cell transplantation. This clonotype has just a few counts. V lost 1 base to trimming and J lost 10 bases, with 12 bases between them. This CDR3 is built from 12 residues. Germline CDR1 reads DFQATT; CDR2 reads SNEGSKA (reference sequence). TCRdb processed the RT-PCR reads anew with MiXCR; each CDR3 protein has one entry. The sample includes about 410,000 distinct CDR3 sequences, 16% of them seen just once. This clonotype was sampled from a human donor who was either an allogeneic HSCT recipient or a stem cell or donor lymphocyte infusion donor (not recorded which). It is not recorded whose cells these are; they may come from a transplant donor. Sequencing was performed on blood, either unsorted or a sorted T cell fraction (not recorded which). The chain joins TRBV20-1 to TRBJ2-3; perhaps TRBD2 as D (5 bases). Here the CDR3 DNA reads TGCAGTGCTAGAGGTAGCGTGAGGGCGCAGTATTTT. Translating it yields CSARGSVRAQYF.